The 25 T cell receptor beta chains reported below all come from one sample, sequenced in a study of cytomegalovirus exposure and HLA in healthy donors. PCR was performed using 60 Vbeta and 13 Jbeta primers. The protocol was immunoSEQ multiplex PCR, while the TCRdb copy is restricted to in-frame clones and leaves out a portion. This sample carries more than 150,000 clones, around 80% of them seen once, and the ten largest clones take more than 1.1%. What was sequenced was PBMCs. Receptor source: a girl aged 10 to 17 in good health and CMV-seropositive.

The V call is TRBV6-5, the J call TRBJ2-5; D remains unclear. V was clipped by 0 bases and J by 0 bases, with 11 bases between them. CDR1 is MNHEY and CDR2 is SVGAGI in the germline V gene. The CDR3 extends over 16 amino acids. CDR3 protein: CASSYSYYEYQETQYF. The CDR3 nucleotides are TGTGCCAGCAGTTACTCGTATTACGAGTACCAAGAGACCCAGTACTTC.

This chain links TRBV5-1 with TRBJ1-1, with a possible D match to TRBD1 (5 bases). The V end lost 4 bases, the J end lost 6 bases, and 22 bases lay between the germline ends. This CDR3 contains 16 residues. Per germline, CDR1 SGHRS and CDR2 YFSETQ. The CDR3 region has the DNA TGCGCCAGCAGCCCCTCCCCTAAAGACAGTATTTCTGAAGCTTTCTTT. It codes for CASSPSPKDSISEAFF. The whole variable domain, remainder taken from reference TRBV5-1 and TRBJ1-1, is KAGVTQTPRYLIKTRGQQVTLSCSPISGHRSVSWYQQTPGQGLQFLFEYFSETQRNKGNFPGRFSGRQFSNSRSEMNVSTLELGDSALYLCASSPSPKDSISEAFFGQGTRLTVV.

The sample holds one count of this clone. The chain joins TRBV10-2 to TRBJ1-1, with 7 nucleotides matching TRBD1. J lost 1 base, V lost 6 bases, and 8 bases had no gene match. In germline, CDR1 is WSHSY, CDR2 SAAADI. The CDR3 has 15 amino acids. CDR3: CASRDRSIGNTEAFF. In DNA, the CDR3 is TGCGCCAGCAGGGACAGGAGCATCGGGAACACTGAAGCTTTCTTT.

The CDR3 protein is CASSESGGGRSGANVLTF. The CDR3 nucleotides are TGCGCCAGCAGTGAGTCGGGCGGGGGCCGCTCTGGGGCCAACGTCCTGACTTTC. The J gene is TRBJ2-6, the V gene TRBV10-2; possible D gene TRBD2, 7 bases. CDR1 and CDR2 from the germline V gene are WSHSY and SAAADI. The V gene lost 0 bases and the J gene lost 0 bases, with 12 bases spanning the gap. This CDR3 is 18 amino acids long.

The chain has TRBV7-8 and TRBJ2-7, with D unclear. The CDR3 runs 11 residues. Deletions cut 5 bases from V and 3 bases from J, with 5 bases between. Germline CDR1 reads SGHVS; CDR2 reads FQNEAQ. The DNA of the CDR3 is TGTGCCAGCAGCCTCTTCTACGAGCAGTACTTC. Translation: CASSLFYEQYF.

The rearrangement uses TRBV7-2 and TRBJ1-1; D uncertain. The germline CDR1 and CDR2 sequences are SGHTA and FQGNSA. There are 11 residues in the CDR3. V lost 5 bases, J lost 7 bases, and 8 bases lay in between. The CDR3 sequence: CASSLLNEAFF. As DNA, the CDR3 is TGTGCCAGCAGCCTTTTAAATGAAGCTTTCTTT.

The CDR3 DNA reads as TGTGCCAGCTCACCAGTTGAGAAGAGCGAGCAGTACTTC. Its protein is CASSPVEKSEQYF. The rearrangement links TRBV18 to TRBJ2-7; D unclear. The germline CDR1 and CDR2 sequences are KGHSH and LQKENI. The CDR3 contains 13 residues. The V and J ends lost 2 bases and 6 bases respectively, with 11 bases between them.

The rearrangement uses TRBV9 and TRBJ1-5, with a weak D call TRBD1 (5 bases). This CDR3 comprises 15 residues. Deletions cut 1 base from V and 4 bases from J, with 12 bases between. From germline, CDR1 is SGDLS and CDR2 YYNGEE. In nucleotides, the CDR3 is TGTGCCAGCAGCGTACAGACAGTTCATAATCAGCCCCAGCATTTT. Protein: CASSVQTVHNQPQHF.

The chain combines TRBV7-2 with TRBJ2-3; 7 bases match TRBD1. Per the germline V gene, CDR1 is SGHTA and CDR2 is FQGNSA. The CDR3 is made up of 15 amino acids. V gave up 4 bases and J gave up 1 base; unmatched junction bases: 5. The CDR3 bases are TGTGCCAGCAGCTCATACAGGGGCGGCACAGATACGCAGTATTTT. Translating gives CASSSYRGGTDTQYF.

The chain uses TRBV6-5 and TRBJ2-5, with 12 nucleotides matching TRBD2. This CDR3 region has 14 residues. Germline loops: CDR1 MNHEY, CDR2 SVGAGI. V lost 6 bases to trimming and J lost 5 bases; unmatched junction nucleotides: 4. The CDR3, as DNA: TGTGCCAGCAGCCCCACTAGCGGGGGGGAGACCCAGTACTTC. This codes for CASSPTSGGETQYF.

The sample holds a few counts of this clone. This chain joins TRBV19 and TRBJ1-5; 7 positions match TRBD1. J lost 6 bases, V lost 1 base, and 6 bases had no gene match. This CDR3 has 15 amino acids. CDR1 is LNHDA and CDR2 is SQIVND in the germline V gene (reference sequence). The CDR3 DNA reads as TGTGCCAGTAGTATAGGACAGGGTTATAGTCAGCCCCAGCATTTT. Its protein is CASSIGQGYSQPQHF. Looking up the rest from reference TRBV19 and TRBJ1-5 gives the full variable domain: DGGITQSPKYLFRKEGQNVTLSCEQNLNHDAMYWYRQDPGQGLRLIYYSQIVNDFQKGDIAEGYSVSREKKESFPLTVTSAQKNPTAFYLCASSIGQGYSQPQHFGDGTRLSIL.

This sequence joins TRBV6-5 and TRBJ2-7; possibly TRBD1 for D (5 bases). Trimming left V 5 bases short and J 9 bases short, with 11 bases between. CDR3 size: 11 residues. Germline-derived CDR1 and CDR2 are MNHEY and SVGAGI. The CDR3 DNA is TGTGCCAGCAGTACCCGACAGCTGCAGTACTTC. Protein: CASSTRQLQYF.

This clone has more than one count but fewer than ten. The chain links TRBV19 to TRBJ2-7, with no clear D. Germline assignment: CDR1 LNHDA and CDR2 SQIVND (reference sequence). This CDR3 region has 13 residues. V gave up 8 bases and J gave up 0 bases, with 11 bases separating them. The CDR3 DNA sequence: TGTGCCAGTGGGCAGGCGAGCTCCTACGAGCAGTACTTC. It encodes CASGQASSYEQYF.

This CDR3 is CASGDFYEQYF. In nucleotides, the CDR3 is TGTGCCAGCGGGGACTTCTACGAGCAGTACTTC. V gene TRBV7-8 combines with J gene TRBJ2-7; weak D call: TRBD2 (6 bases). Germline CDR1 SGHVS, CDR2 FQNEAQ. The CDR3 extends over 11 amino acids. V dropped 8 bases and J dropped 3 bases, with 8 bases sitting between them.

V usage is TRBV10-2 and J usage is TRBJ2-7; no definite D call. Looked up from germline, CDR1 is WSHSY and CDR2 is SAAADI. Between the trimmed V and J ends, which lost 3 bases and 6 bases, there was a span of 9 bases. The CDR3 totals 12 residues. The CDR3 coding sequence is TGCGCCAGCAGTGATATGGCACGCGAGCAGTACTTC. Protein sequence: CASSDMAREQYF.

The chain has TRBV25-1 and TRBJ2-2, with D possibly matching TRBD1 (6 bases). The CDR3 is 16 amino acids. Germline-derived CDR1 and CDR2 are MGHDK and SYGVNS. The germline V and J ends were trimmed by 3 bases and 2 bases, with 13 bases remaining between them. In nucleotides, the CDR3 is TGTGCCAGCAGTGAGAGGGCAGGGGCCAACACCGGGGAGCTGTTTTTT. It yields the protein CASSERAGANTGELFF.

This clone was found a few times. The chain has TRBV5-1 and TRBJ2-3; D is uncertain. Germline V gene sequence: CDR1 SGHRS, CDR2 YFSETQ. The CDR3 runs to 15 residues. Trimming removed 4 bases from V and 2 bases from J, with 14 bases in between. CDR3 DNA sequence: TGCGCCAGCAGCCCCCAGGTCACATACACAGATACGCAGTATTTT. This gives the protein CASSPQVTYTDTQYF.

The chain carries TRBV9 and TRBJ2-1; D is possibly TRBD1 (6 bases). The CDR3 covers 15 residues. Germline assignment: CDR1 SGDLS and CDR2 YYNGEE. The V gene lost 0 bases and the J gene lost 3 bases, with 10 bases spanning the gap. CDR3 amino acids: CASSVGGQYYNEQFF. The CDR3 bases are TGTGCCAGCAGCGTAGGTGGACAGTACTACAATGAGCAGTTCTTC.

CDR3 nucleotides: TGCGCCAGCAGCCAAGTACCCTCTACTAACTATGGCTACACCTTC. It codes for CASSQVPSTNYGYTF. This chain links TRBV4-1 with TRBJ1-2, with D hard to call. CDR3 size: 15 residues. Between the trimmed V and J ends, which lost 1 base and 0 bases, there was a span of 9 bases. The germline CDR1 and CDR2 sequences are MGHRA and YSYEKL.

The rearrangement links TRBV20-1 to TRBJ1-1; D gene uncertain. CDR3 length: 10 amino acids. The V and J ends lost 6 bases and 6 bases respectively, with 8 bases between them. CDR1 and CDR2 from the germline V gene are DFQATT and SNEGSKA (reference sequence). CDR3 region: CSALAAEAFF. In DNA form, the CDR3 reads TGCAGTGCCCTTGCGGCTGAAGCTTTCTTT.

V gene TRBV6-1 combines with J gene TRBJ2-1, with D perhaps matching TRBD2 (5 bases). Trimming shortened V by 3 bases and J by 0 bases, and 9 bases separated the two germline ends. The CDR3 covers 15 residues. Germline CDR1 and CDR2: MNHNS and SASEGT. In DNA form, the CDR3 reads TGTGCCAGCAGTGACCAGCGGAGCTCCTACAATGAGCAGTTCTTC. Protein sequence: CASSDQRSSYNEQFF.

The J gene is TRBJ2-7, the V gene TRBV10-2; 7 bases align to TRBD1. The CDR3 length is 15 residues. CDR1 and CDR2 (germline): WSHSY, SAAADI. V shed 4 bases, J shed 0 bases, and the junction held 6 bases outside the gene matches. The CDR3 nucleotides read TGCGCCAGCAGTGTGGTAGGGACAGCCTCCTACGAGCAGTACTTC. It encodes CASSVVGTASYEQYF.

This sequence joins TRBV6-5 and TRBJ2-1, with 9 positions matching TRBD2. This CDR3 contains 16 residues. Germline assignment: CDR1 MNHEY and CDR2 SVGAGI. Germline trimming cut 2 bases from V and 3 bases from J; bases unmatched to any gene: 5. In DNA form, the CDR3 reads TGTGCCAGCAGTTACGAGGCTAGCGGGGTCTACAATGAGCAGTTCTTC. Amino acid sequence: CASSYEASGVYNEQFF.

The chain links TRBV5-8 to TRBJ2-5; 12 bases align to TRBD2. Germline loops: CDR1 SGHTS, CDR2 YDEGEE. The CDR3 totals 16 residues. V lost 3 bases, J lost 5 bases, and 8 bases stayed unmatched. The CDR3 DNA reads as TGTGCCAGCAGCTCTCTAGCGGGAGGGCATGTCGAGACCCAGTACTTC. This gives the protein CASSSLAGGHVETQYF.

This chain connects TRBV7-8 to TRBJ2-7, with 9 positions matching TRBD1. After removal of 8 bases from V and 3 bases from J, the junction contained 11 bases not matched to a gene. The CDR3 totals 15 residues. In germline, CDR1 is SGHVS, CDR2 FQNEAQ. CDR3 DNA: TGTGCCAGCTTAGGTCCCGGGACAGGGATCTACGAGCAGTACTTC. This sequence encodes CASLGPGTGIYEQYF.